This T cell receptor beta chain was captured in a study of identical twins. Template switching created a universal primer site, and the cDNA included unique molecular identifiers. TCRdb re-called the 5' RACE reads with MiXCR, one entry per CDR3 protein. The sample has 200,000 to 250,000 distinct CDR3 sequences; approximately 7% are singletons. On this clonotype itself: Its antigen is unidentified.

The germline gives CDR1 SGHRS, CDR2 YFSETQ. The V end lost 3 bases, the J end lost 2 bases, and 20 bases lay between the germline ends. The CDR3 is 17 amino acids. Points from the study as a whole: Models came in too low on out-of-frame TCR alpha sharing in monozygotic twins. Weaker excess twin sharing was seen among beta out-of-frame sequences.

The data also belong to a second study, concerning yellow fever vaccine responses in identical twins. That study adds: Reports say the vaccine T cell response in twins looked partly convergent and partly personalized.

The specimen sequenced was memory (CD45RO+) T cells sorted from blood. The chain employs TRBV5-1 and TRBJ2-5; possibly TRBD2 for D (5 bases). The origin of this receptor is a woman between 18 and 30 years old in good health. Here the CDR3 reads CASSSGLDMLGQETQYF. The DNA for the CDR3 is TGCGCCAGCAGCTCAGGACTCGACATGCTGGGGCAAGAGACCCAGTACTTC. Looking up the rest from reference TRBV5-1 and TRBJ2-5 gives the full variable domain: KAGVTQTPRYLIKTRGQQVTLSCSPISGHRSVSWYQQTPGQGLQFLFEYFSETQRNKGNFPGRFSGRQFSNSRSEMNVSTLELGDSALYLCASSSGLDMLGQETQYFGPGTRLLVL.